This TCR beta chain was identified in a study of shared clonotypes between healthy human individuals (dated by TCRdb to the early 2020s). About the full investigation: A couple of women and a few men aged 18 to 49 years were included in the cohort. For each donor, three plates each were used for CD4 naive and CD4 memory, two plates were used for CD8 naive, and one plate was used for CD8 memory. Different laboratories and diverse techniques were used to prepare libraries and sequence TCR repertoires, to increase sequencing depth and limit assay-specific biases. Blood TCR repertoires of about 5 healthy adults were deeply sequenced to estimate repertoire size and the extent of clonotype sharing between individuals. Each donor's leukapheresis produced roughly between roughly 0.85 and 10 billion PBMCs. General conclusions and limits of the study: Sampling was restricted to blood, and TCR repertoires in tissue are likely to differ from TCR repertoires in blood. Even with the large sequencing depth, rarefaction of the sorted-subset datasets indicated that sequencing was incomplete. Across a handful of donors, about 5% of naive CD4, roughly 3.4% of naive CD8, 2% to 2.5% of memory CD4, and approximately 0.4% of memory CD8 clonotypes were shared. Because the study included only a small number of donors, the genetic and exposure-history diversity represented was limited. Estimated clonotype richness was generally larger for naive than for memory subsets. Compared with non-shared clonotypes, the clonotypes found in all four sorted-subset donors had higher generation probabilities. Pairwise subsampling led to the expectation that sequencing depth would affect the degree of clonotype sharing among donors.

The donors were healthy, HIV-negative adults who had no recently reported acute infections or vaccinations. All donors were Caucasian adults living in Nashville, Tennessee, USA. CD4+ T cells were enriched by magnetic negative selection, after which naive cells were positively selected on CD45RA and the negative fraction was taken as the memory subset. Blood was collected by leukapheresis, and PBMCs were isolated by Ficoll-Histopaque density gradient centrifugation and then cryopreserved in liquid nitrogen vapor phase. Analytical flow cytometry was used to check the purity and quantity of every magnetically sorted T cell population. Genomic DNA was isolated from every sorted fraction and measured by UV absorbance on a Nanodrop 2000c. Using the deep immunoSEQ assay, multiplex PCR amplified TCR CDR3 regions from genomic DNA. For each cell subset, the extracted genomic DNA was distributed evenly across all wells of several immunoSEQ 96-well plates, and each plate served as one replicate. For sorted subsets, each replicate PCR was loaded with about 0.2 ug genomic DNA, equivalent to 30,000 to 35,000 T cell genomes. Purified libraries were measured with a Qubit 3.0 fluorometer, size-checked on a Bioanalyzer 2100, and measured again with the KAPA Library Quantification kit. A separate single-read 150-cycle Illumina NextSeq 550 flow cell was used to sequence each immunoSEQ 96-well plate. For the original study's pipeline: Because the immunoSEQ output included only junctional sequences and no quality scores, the filtering could not be the same as the filtering used for full-length reads. Sequences were annotated with PyIR, a Python wrapper for IgBLAST v1.9, using IMGT germline references to assign V/J genes and CDR3. Reads were filtered out if the reads had weak V/J assignments (E-value above 1e-6), no CDR3, stop codons, out-of-frame junctions, or ambiguous translated residues. V3J clonotypes were defined by identical inferred V gene, J gene, and CDR3 amino acid sequence. To compute the percentage overlap between repertoires, the number of shared unique clonotypes was divided by the size of the smaller repertoire. Repertoire richness was assessed with RTK rarefaction, the Chao1 estimator, and Recon v2.1 estimates of unobserved clonotypes. OLGA was used to compute generation probabilities for all TCRbeta clonotypes that the gDNA method yielded from a handful of donors. TCRdb stores this immuneACCESS table with in-frame sequences only. Part of the clones is absent; in the studies checked, under half of the shortfall reflects unresolved V genes, and no reason is known for the rest. The V and J calls and the clone size are those of that table, but D and trimming were determined from the DNA. Across this sample there are 2 million to 2.5 million clones, with 80% to 95% seen only once. Around 0.4% of the sample is held by the ten biggest clonotypes.

Trimming removed 7 bases from V and 7 bases from J, leaving 19 bases between the germline ends. The CDR3 sequence holds 14 residues, the cysteine and phenylalanine included. The read is trimmed to its CDR3 DNA, 42 bases read in frame from base 1. CDR1 is given as SGHDN and CDR2 as FVKESK, both from the germline V gene. This clone has just one count. Its antigen specificity is not known. Base qualities are not at hand, and no much larger clone is one base apart. This sequence uses TRBV14 and TRBJ2-5, with the D gene call left open. The sample consisted of naive CD4+ T cells from PBMCs. The intended sense of this specimen's cell subset or site label: CD45RA+ positively selected. The source is a man younger than 30 in good health. Some clones in this sample may be carry-over from other donors' samples. The CDR3 protein: CASNEQDRAGTQYF. The DNA sequence is as follows: TGTGCCAGCAACGAACAAGATAGGGCAGGGACCCAGTACTTC.